These 9 T cell receptor beta chains came from one sample sequenced in a study of blood T cell repertoires in COVID-19. The protocol was immunoSEQ multiplex PCR, while the TCRdb copy is restricted to in-frame clones and leaves out a portion. The repertoire holds around 260,000 clones, with roughly nine tenths as singletons. The specimen sequenced was peripheral blood. These receptors were taken from a woman in her 30s with COVID-19, enrolled during active disease.

The chain is built from TRBV25-1 and TRBJ2-7, with 9 bases that match TRBD2. The J segment lost 2 bases and the V segment lost 2 bases, leaving 1 base of the junction unmatched. The V gene's germline CDR1 is MGHDK and CDR2 SYGVNS. The CDR3 runs to 14 residues. CDR3 DNA sequence: TGTGCCAGCAGTGAACTAGCGGGAACCTACGAGCAGTACTTC. Its protein product is CASSELAGTYEQYF.

This sequence joins TRBV30 and TRBJ1-1; D call uncertain. Trimming cost V 2 bases and J 7 bases, with 8 bases left between them. The germline CDR1 and CDR2 sequences are GTSNPN and SVGIG (reference sequence). The CDR3 extends over 11 amino acids. Here the CDR3 DNA reads TGTGCCTGGAGTCCCAGTTATGAAGCTTTCTTT. This codes for CAWSPSYEAFF.

CDR3 sequence: CASSDSGGAYNEQFF. In DNA form, the CDR3 reads TGTGCCAGCAGTGACTCAGGGGGCGCCTACAATGAGCAGTTCTTC. The V and J genes are TRBV6-4 and TRBJ2-1; 7 bases are a match to TRBD1. This CDR3 contains 15 residues. Germline CDR1 and CDR2: MRHNA and SNTAGT. V shed 0 bases and J 2 bases; nucleotides not matched to a gene: 1.

This clone was seen a handful of times. The chain couples TRBV29-1 to TRBJ1-1; tentative D call: TRBD1 (6 bases). This CDR3 is built from 13 residues. Germline-derived CDR1 and CDR2 are SQVTM and ANQGSEA. Trimming shortened V by 6 bases and J by 0 bases, and 11 bases separated the two germline ends. CDR3 nucleotide sequence: TGCAGCGTCTTGGACAGCATGAACACTGAAGCTTTCTTT. Translating gives CSVLDSMNTEAFF.

V is TRBV29-1 and J is TRBJ2-1; TRBD1 matches 9 bases. This CDR3 has 14 amino acids. V trimming: 6 bases; J trimming: 4 bases; junction bases outside the gene matches: 7. Per the germline V gene, CDR1 is SQVTM and CDR2 is ANQGSEA. Written as DNA, the CDR3 is TGCAGCGTCTTCGGACAGGGGCGATACAATGAGCAGTTCTTC. It encodes CSVFGQGRYNEQFF.

V is TRBV7-9 and J is TRBJ2-7; TRBD2 matches at 7 bases. Germline CDR1 SEHNR, CDR2 FQNEAQ (reference sequence). Trimming cost V 3 bases and J 5 bases; bases outside gene matches: 7. The CDR3 extends over 14 amino acids. CDR3 protein: CASSFEGGPHEQYF. The CDR3, as DNA: TGTGCCAGCAGCTTCGAGGGAGGGCCCCACGAGCAGTACTTC.

The J gene is TRBJ1-5, the V gene TRBV3-1 (or the pseudogene TRBV3-2); 7 bases fit TRBD1. The germline V gene has CDR1 LGHDT and CDR2 YNNKEL (reference sequence). This CDR3 comprises 15 residues. Germline trimming cut 5 bases from V and 3 bases from J; bases unmatched to any gene: 7. The DNA of the CDR3 is TGTGCCAGCAGCTTCCGGACAGGCCCCAATCAGCCCCAGCATTTT. Translation gives CASSFRTGPNQPQHF.

This chain links TRBV5-6 with TRBJ2-5, with D maybe TRBD1 (6 bases). The CDR3 is 14 amino acids. The ends were cut back, 4 bases at V and 5 bases at J, with 15 bases in the middle. Germline V gene sequence: CDR1 SGHDT, CDR2 YYEEEE. CDR3 residues: CASSPMTGSETQYF. CDR3 bases: TGTGCCAGCAGCCCGATGACAGGATCGGAGACCCAGTACTTC.

To note about this clone: Other DNA variants within this sample encode the same CDR3. The chain has TRBV27 and TRBJ1-1, with 7 nucleotides matching TRBD1. Trimming at V came to 3 bases and at J to 2 bases, leaving 3 bases not matched to a gene. This CDR3 is built from 14 residues. Germline V gene data show CDR1 as MNHEY and CDR2 as SMNVEV (reference sequence). CDR3 bases: TGTGCCAGCAGTTTGAGGGGGCAAAACACTGAAGCTTTCTTT. Translating it yields CASSLRGQNTEAFF.